The entry below gives a single T cell receptor beta chain sequence along with its context. Its antigen remains unknown. This sample was included in a study of shared clonotypes between healthy human individuals. Study-level findings and limits: Generation probabilities of non-shared clonotypes were lower (relative to those shared by all four donors). Sequencing depth was expected to affect clonotype sharing among donors. Generally, naive subsets (rather than memory subsets) showed larger estimated richness.

The CDR3 sequence is 15 residues long. The germline gives CDR1 MDHEN, CDR2 SYDVKM. Deletions cut 6 bases from V and 0 bases from J, with 9 bases between. Clones were sequenced by immunoSEQ multiplex PCR, and TCRdb holds only the in-frame ones, with some missing. Seen here are about 730,000 clones, just under 75% observed once, and the top ten hold approximately 2%. The TCR originated in a woman younger than 45 in good health. The V call is TRBV28, the J call TRBJ2-6; D gene uncertain. Source material: memory CD4+ T cells sorted from blood. Subset reported: CD45RA-negative fraction. CDR3 amino acids: CASSRVRSGANVLTF. As DNA, the CDR3 is TGTGCCAGCAGCCGAGTTCGCTCTGGGGCCAACGTCCTGACTTTC.